This TCR beta chain was documented in a study of cytomegalovirus exposure and HLA in healthy donors. The study, taken as a whole, reports: Available immune exposure information was restricted to CMV serostatus only. What was likely a sequencing artifact was a cluster of highly shared sequence variants.

Germline values: CDR1 SGHTA, CDR2 FQGNSA. The J segment lost 4 bases and the V segment lost 3 bases, leaving 8 bases of the junction unmatched. This CDR3 has 15 amino acids. This PCR relied on a set of 60 Vbeta primers and 13 Jbeta primers. Sequencing used immunoSEQ multiplex PCR; TCRdb keeps in-frame clones, though not all of them. The sample has 200,000 to 250,000 clones, 75% to 90% seen once. This clone was detected once. Its target is not known. The source material was PBMCs. This receptor was identified in a woman between 18 and 30 years old in good health and CMV-seronegative. The rearrangement links TRBV7-2 to TRBJ2-5; 7 bases agree with TRBD1. The CDR3 loop is CASSFNKGASETQYF. The CDR3 nucleotides read TGTGCCAGCAGCTTTAACAAGGGGGCGTCAGAGACCCAGTACTTC. Complete variable domain (other parts from reference TRBV7-2 and TRBJ2-5): GAGVSQSPSNKVTEKGKDVELRCDPISGHTALYWYRQSLGQGLEFLIYFQGNSAPDKSGLPSDRFSAERTGGSVSTLTIQRTQQEDSAVYLCASSFNKGASETQYFGPGTRLLVL.